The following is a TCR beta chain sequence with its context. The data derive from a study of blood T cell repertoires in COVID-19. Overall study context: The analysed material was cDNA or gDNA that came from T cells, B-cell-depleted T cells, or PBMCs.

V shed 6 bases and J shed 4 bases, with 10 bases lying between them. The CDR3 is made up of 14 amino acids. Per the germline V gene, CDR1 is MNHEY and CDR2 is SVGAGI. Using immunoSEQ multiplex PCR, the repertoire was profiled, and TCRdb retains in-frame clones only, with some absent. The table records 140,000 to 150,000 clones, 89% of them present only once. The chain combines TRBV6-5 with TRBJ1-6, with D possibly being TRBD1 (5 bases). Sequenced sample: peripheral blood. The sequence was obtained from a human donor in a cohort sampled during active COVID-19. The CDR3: CASRTTAYNSPLHF. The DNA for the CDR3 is TGTGCCAGCAGAACGACAGCGTATAATTCACCCCTCCACTTT.